The clone carrying this TCR beta chain showed up just a few times. What it binds is not known. The sample is drawn from a study of T cell responses to AZD1222 COVID-19 vaccine. Clones were sequenced by immunoSEQ multiplex PCR, and TCRdb holds only the in-frame ones, with some missing. The table includes around 140,000 clones, over 75% detected once. Whole-study findings and limits: Baseline testing showed seropositivity in only six AZD1222 recipients. Reportedly, close to half of spike-specific TCRs are directed against unmutated variant regions. Mostly white British, mostly female donors; authors suggested clonal diversity may be underestimated.

V lost 8 bases to trimming and J lost 4 bases, with 19 bases between them. The CDR3 spans 14 residues. CDR1 and CDR2 (germline): SGHRS, YFSETQ. The input for sequencing was peripheral blood, taken 28 days after the second dose of the MenACWY control vaccine. The clonotype was recovered from an adult who received the MenACWY meningococcal vaccine as a control. The rearrangement links TRBV5-1 to TRBJ2-7, with D maybe TRBD1 (6 bases). The CDR3 DNA reads TGCGCCAGTTCGCCCGAGGGGGTAAGGTACGAGCAGTACTTC. This codes for CASSPEGVRYEQYF.